A single sample is the source of the 23 T cell receptor beta chains below, sequenced in a study of blood T cell repertoires in COVID-19. Libraries were prepared by immunoSEQ multiplex PCR; TCRdb keeps only in-frame clonotypes and omits some of them. The sample carries 210,000 or so clones, about 90% recorded once. Source material: peripheral blood. Source of these receptors: a man aged 50 or older with acute or convalescent COVID-19.

The rearrangement joins TRBV18 to TRBJ2-4; TRBD2 agrees at 12 bases. This CDR3 has 15 residues. Losses at the gene ends were 2 bases for V and 9 bases for J; bases not matched to a gene: 5. Germline lookup yields CDR1 KGHSH and CDR2 LQKENI. The CDR3 DNA is TGTGCCAGCTCACCAACGACTAGCGGGGGAATCATTCAGTACTTC. Its translation: CASSPTTSGGIIQYF.

A word on this clone: A read error may account for a junction end that differs from germline. The chain is built from TRBV2 and TRBJ2-6; 7 bases map to TRBD1. Germline V lookup: CDR1 SNHLY, CDR2 FYNNEI. The length of the CDR3 is 13 residues. The CDR3 region has the DNA TGTGCCAGCAGTCGACAGGGTTCAGGGGGTAGGGCTTTC. Translated: CASSRQGSGGRAF.

This chain uses TRBV6-6 with TRBJ2-3; D uncertain. CDR1 MNHNY and CDR2 SVGAGI come from the germline V gene (reference sequence). The germline V and J ends were trimmed by 0 bases and 7 bases, with 5 bases remaining between them. CDR3 size: 12 residues. The CDR3 region has the DNA TGTGCCAGCAGTTACTCTCTAAATACGCAGTATTTT. Translating it yields CASSYSLNTQYF.

This chain links TRBV6-5 with TRBJ1-6; 9 positions agree with TRBD1. The ends lost 4 bases at V and 7 bases at J; junction bases unmatched: 8. The CDR3 runs to 16 residues. Germline V gives CDR1 MNHEY, CDR2 SVGAGI. The CDR3 spells CASSLNGQGRNSPLHF. CDR3 in DNA: TGTGCCAGCAGTTTAAACGGACAGGGGAGGAATTCACCCCTCCACTTT.

This clone has just a few counts. The chain is built from TRBV29-1 and TRBJ2-1; no firm D call. The V end was cut by 3 bases, the J end by 0 bases, with 12 bases between. The CDR3 contains 15 residues. CDR1 and CDR2 (germline): SQVTM, ANQGSEA. CDR3 region: CSVDREPSSYNEQFF. The CDR3 DNA sequence: TGCAGCGTTGACCGCGAGCCGTCCTCCTACAATGAGCAGTTCTTC.

This chain joins TRBV5-8 and TRBJ1-3; 8 bases match TRBD1. CDR3 size: 16 residues. CDR1 is SGHTS, CDR2 YDEGEE, per germline. With 1 base clipped from V and 0 bases from J, the junction kept 3 bases outside the gene matches. The CDR3 DNA is TGTGCCAGCAGCTTGAGACAGGGGCTCTCTGGAAACACCATATATTTT. It specifies CASSLRQGLSGNTIYF.

The rearrangement links TRBV6-5 to TRBJ2-7; 10 nucleotides agree with TRBD1. Germline V lookup: CDR1 MNHEY, CDR2 SVGAGI. The CDR3 extends over 13 amino acids. V shed 6 bases and J 8 bases; nucleotides not matched to a gene: 7. CDR3 in amino acids: CASRRGQGKQQYF. The CDR3 nucleotides are TGTGCCAGCAGGCGGGGACAGGGGAAACAGCAGTACTTC.

V and J are TRBV30 and TRBJ1-5; D is undetermined. This CDR3 contains 14 residues. CDR1 is GTSNPN and CDR2 is SVGIG in the germline V gene (reference sequence). Between the trimmed V and J ends, which lost 0 bases and 6 bases, there was a span of 12 bases. The CDR3 is CAWSVRSGGQPQHF. The DNA of the CDR3 is TGTGCCTGGAGTGTACGGTCGGGAGGTCAGCCCCAGCATTTT. Filled out from reference TRBV30 and TRBJ1-5, the complete variable domain reads SQTIHQWPATLVQPVGSPLSLECTVEGTSNPNLYWYRQAAGRGLQLLFYSVGIGQISSEVPQNLSASRPQDRQFILSSKKLLLSDSGFYLCAWSVRSGGQPQHFGDGTRLSIL.

The CDR3 region is CASSARQGEAFF. CDR3 DNA: TGTGCCAGCAGTGCAAGGCAGGGTGAAGCTTTCTTT. This chain joins TRBV28 and TRBJ1-1, with D possibly being TRBD1 (5 bases). Trimming removed 5 bases from V and 7 bases from J, with 11 bases in between. Germline CDR1 MDHEN, CDR2 SYDVKM. This CDR3 contains 12 residues.

V and J are TRBV6-2 or TRBV6-3 and TRBJ2-7, with a weak D call TRBD1 (6 bases). This CDR3 region has 12 residues. Germline V gene data show CDR1 as MNHEY and CDR2 as SVGEGT. V gave up 6 bases and J gave up 2 bases, with 8 bases separating them. The CDR3 coding sequence is TGTGCCAGCAGCCGACAGGCCTACGAGCAGTACGTC. Protein sequence: CASSRQAYEQYV.

This clone was seen once. J is TRBJ2-1 and V is TRBV18; 7 positions match TRBD2. Germline assignment: CDR1 KGHSH and CDR2 LQKENI. The CDR3 has 13 amino acids. V was clipped by 4 bases and J by 9 bases; unmatched bases: 6. CDR3 amino acids: CASSQGTGGEQFF. Here the CDR3 DNA reads TGTGCCAGCTCACAGGGAACGGGAGGTGAGCAGTTCTTC.

The chain uses TRBV4-3 and TRBJ2-3; the D gene is possibly TRBD1 (6 bases). V lost 0 bases and J lost 0, with 13 bases in between. This CDR3 region has 17 residues. Germline CDR1 is LGHNA and CDR2 is YSLEER. The chain's CDR3 is CASSQDFWQGSTDTQYF. Written as DNA, the CDR3 is TGCGCCAGCAGCCAAGATTTCTGGCAGGGGAGCACAGATACGCAGTATTTT.

The chain links TRBV19 to TRBJ2-1, with D possibly being TRBD2 (6 bases). Germline loops: CDR1 LNHDA, CDR2 SQIVND (reference sequence). Trimming stripped 3 bases from V and 9 bases from J, with 12 bases between. The length of the CDR3 is 13 residues. CDR3 region: CASSIQYSGEQFF. The CDR3 nucleotides are TGTGCCAGTAGTATCCAGTATAGCGGTGAGCAGTTCTTC.

The chain couples TRBV6-5 to TRBJ2-1; 9 nucleotides align to TRBD1. This CDR3 spans 14 amino acids. Germline-derived CDR1 and CDR2 are MNHEY and SVGAGI. Losses at the gene ends were 7 bases for V and 9 bases for J; bases not matched to a gene: 10. In DNA, the CDR3 is TGTGCCAGCAACCCGACAGGGGGTCTTGGTGAGCAGTTCTTC. Translating gives CASNPTGGLGEQFF.

The V call is TRBV7-3, the J call TRBJ2-2; TRBD1 might be the D (5 bases). The V end was cut by 2 bases, the J end by 4 bases, with 14 bases between. The CDR3 loop spans 16 amino acids. Germline CDR1 reads SGHTA; CDR2 reads FQGTGA. This chain's CDR3 is CASSLAGPIGTGELFF. DNA of the CDR3: TGTGCCAGCAGCTTAGCAGGGCCGATAGGCACCGGGGAGCTGTTTTTT.

This clone occurred once. The chain links TRBV27 to TRBJ2-3; TRBD2 matches 7 bases. From germline, CDR1 is MNHEY and CDR2 SMNVEV (reference sequence). CDR3 size: 16 residues. V lost 7 bases to trimming and J lost 6 bases; unmatched junction nucleotides: 16. CDR3 in DNA: TGTGCCAGCACTACCCGCGGGGGTATGGGCCCGGATACGCAGTATTTT. Its translation: CASTTRGGMGPDTQYF.

The gene calls are TRBV28 and TRBJ2-7, with 15 bases identical to TRBD2. CDR1 is MDHEN and CDR2 is SYDVKM in the germline V gene. CDR3 size: 17 residues. Trimming cost V 6 bases and J 0 bases; bases outside gene matches: 6. The CDR3 region has the DNA TGTGCCAGCAGCCGGACTAGCGGGGGGGAGAGCTCCTACGAGCAGTACGTC. Protein sequence: CASSRTSGGESSYEQYV.

The chain carries TRBV19 and TRBJ2-1, with 10 nucleotides matching TRBD2. Germline V gene data show CDR1 as LNHDA and CDR2 as SQIVND (reference sequence). The junction had 3 bases not matched to a gene; V was cut back by 3 bases and J by 7 bases. The CDR3 extends over 14 amino acids. In nucleotides, the CDR3 is TGTGCCAGTAGTATTAGCGGGGGGATTAATGAGCAGTTCTTC. Its translation: CASSISGGINEQFF.

The chain is built from TRBV7-2 and TRBJ2-1, with 14 nucleotides matching TRBD2. The CDR3 contains 15 residues. Germline assignment: CDR1 SGHTA and CDR2 FQGNSA. J was trimmed by 8 bases and V by 5 bases; bases with no gene match: 5. CDR3 protein: CASSPGTSGSYEQFF. CDR3 bases: TGTGCCAGCAGCCCGGGGACTAGCGGGAGCTATGAGCAGTTCTTC.

V is TRBV6-6 and J is TRBJ1-1; D perhaps matches TRBD1 (5 bases). The CDR3 has 16 residues. Germline values: CDR1 MNHNY, CDR2 SVGAGI (reference sequence). V lost 0 bases, J lost 7 bases, and 18 bases lay in between. In nucleotides, the CDR3 is TGTGCCAGCAGTTACTCTCTCTTGGGCAGGGAACATGAAGCTTTCTTT. Protein product: CASSYSLLGREHEAFF.

The chain has TRBV11-2 and TRBJ1-6, with 7 bases lining up with TRBD1. Germline CDR1 reads SGHAT; CDR2 reads FQNNGV. CDR3 length: 16 amino acids. V was clipped by 4 bases and J by 5 bases; unmatched bases: 8. The CDR3 is CASSSWDSDDNSPLHF. CDR3 DNA sequence: TGTGCCAGCAGCTCTTGGGACAGCGACGATAATTCACCCCTCCACTTT.

In DNA, the CDR3 is TGTGCCAGCAGCCGGTCGGGGGAGGGCAATCAGCCCCAGCATTTT. It specifies CASSRSGEGNQPQHF. The rearrangement uses TRBV3-1 (or the pseudogene TRBV3-2) and TRBJ1-5; D is possibly TRBD1 (5 bases). CDR1 and CDR2 (germline): LGHDT, YNNKEL (reference sequence). Trimming removed 4 bases from V and 2 bases from J, with 12 bases in between. The CDR3 has 15 residues.

The genes are TRBV19 and TRBJ1-1; perhaps TRBD1 as D (5 bases). V gave up 4 bases and J gave up 5 bases, with 17 bases separating them. The germline V gene encodes CDR1 LNHDA and CDR2 SQIVND (reference sequence). The CDR3 length is 15 residues. CDR3 nucleotides: TGTGCCAGTAGTAGGGGGGAGGGCTCGGGGACTGAAGCTTTCTTT. Translating gives CASSRGEGSGTEAFF.